This T cell receptor beta chain originates from a study of Graves' ophthalmopathy and Graves' hyperthyroidism. With V trimmed by 2 bases and J by 2 bases, 9 bases remained unmatched. Germline lookup yields CDR1 MNHEY and CDR2 SVGAGI. This CDR3 region has 17 residues. Amplification from RNA transcripts yielded the TCR beta CDR3 regions. Scientists carried out first-round RT-PCR using HTBI primers and then a second-round multiplex PCR. TCRdb analysed the multiplex PCR reads with MiXCR anew, one entry per CDR3 protein. The table shows about 700,000 distinct CDR3 sequences, with approximately 40% occurring only once. In this sample, this clonotype turned up a few times.

The genes are TRBV6-5 and TRBJ2-5; 9 bases map to TRBD1. Material for sequencing was peripheral blood. The TCR originated in an adult man with Graves' ophthalmopathy. The CDR3 DNA reads TGTGCCAGCAGTTACGACGCGGACAGGGGAGGACAAGAGACCCAGTACTTC. Its protein product is CASSYDADRGGQETQYF.